This T cell receptor (beta chain) was captured by sequencing in a study of identical twins. Study-wide results and limits: It was out-of-frame TCR alpha sharing in monozygotic twins that models underestimated. Fewer insertions characterized abundant cord blood beta clonotypes, whereas memory repertoires showed none.

CDR1 is SGHRS and CDR2 is YFSETQ in the germline V gene. The CDR3 consists of 15 residues. Trimming removed 5 bases from V and 1 base from J; junction bases left unmatched: 8. From the 5' RACE reads, TCRdb called clonotypes with MiXCR, one entry per CDR3 protein. The data show about 530,000 distinct CDR3 sequences, approximately 20% seen once. Comments on this clonotype: What it recognizes is unknown.

The sample was also linked to a second study, of yellow fever vaccine responses in identical twins.

The receptor was derived from a woman under 30 in good health. The sample comprised CD4+ T cells sorted from blood. This chain joins TRBV5-1 and TRBJ2-7; 8 bases fit TRBD1. This chain's CDR3 is CASRPWTGPSYEQYF. Written as DNA, the CDR3 is TGCGCCAGCAGACCATGGACAGGGCCGTCCTACGAGCAGTACTTC.